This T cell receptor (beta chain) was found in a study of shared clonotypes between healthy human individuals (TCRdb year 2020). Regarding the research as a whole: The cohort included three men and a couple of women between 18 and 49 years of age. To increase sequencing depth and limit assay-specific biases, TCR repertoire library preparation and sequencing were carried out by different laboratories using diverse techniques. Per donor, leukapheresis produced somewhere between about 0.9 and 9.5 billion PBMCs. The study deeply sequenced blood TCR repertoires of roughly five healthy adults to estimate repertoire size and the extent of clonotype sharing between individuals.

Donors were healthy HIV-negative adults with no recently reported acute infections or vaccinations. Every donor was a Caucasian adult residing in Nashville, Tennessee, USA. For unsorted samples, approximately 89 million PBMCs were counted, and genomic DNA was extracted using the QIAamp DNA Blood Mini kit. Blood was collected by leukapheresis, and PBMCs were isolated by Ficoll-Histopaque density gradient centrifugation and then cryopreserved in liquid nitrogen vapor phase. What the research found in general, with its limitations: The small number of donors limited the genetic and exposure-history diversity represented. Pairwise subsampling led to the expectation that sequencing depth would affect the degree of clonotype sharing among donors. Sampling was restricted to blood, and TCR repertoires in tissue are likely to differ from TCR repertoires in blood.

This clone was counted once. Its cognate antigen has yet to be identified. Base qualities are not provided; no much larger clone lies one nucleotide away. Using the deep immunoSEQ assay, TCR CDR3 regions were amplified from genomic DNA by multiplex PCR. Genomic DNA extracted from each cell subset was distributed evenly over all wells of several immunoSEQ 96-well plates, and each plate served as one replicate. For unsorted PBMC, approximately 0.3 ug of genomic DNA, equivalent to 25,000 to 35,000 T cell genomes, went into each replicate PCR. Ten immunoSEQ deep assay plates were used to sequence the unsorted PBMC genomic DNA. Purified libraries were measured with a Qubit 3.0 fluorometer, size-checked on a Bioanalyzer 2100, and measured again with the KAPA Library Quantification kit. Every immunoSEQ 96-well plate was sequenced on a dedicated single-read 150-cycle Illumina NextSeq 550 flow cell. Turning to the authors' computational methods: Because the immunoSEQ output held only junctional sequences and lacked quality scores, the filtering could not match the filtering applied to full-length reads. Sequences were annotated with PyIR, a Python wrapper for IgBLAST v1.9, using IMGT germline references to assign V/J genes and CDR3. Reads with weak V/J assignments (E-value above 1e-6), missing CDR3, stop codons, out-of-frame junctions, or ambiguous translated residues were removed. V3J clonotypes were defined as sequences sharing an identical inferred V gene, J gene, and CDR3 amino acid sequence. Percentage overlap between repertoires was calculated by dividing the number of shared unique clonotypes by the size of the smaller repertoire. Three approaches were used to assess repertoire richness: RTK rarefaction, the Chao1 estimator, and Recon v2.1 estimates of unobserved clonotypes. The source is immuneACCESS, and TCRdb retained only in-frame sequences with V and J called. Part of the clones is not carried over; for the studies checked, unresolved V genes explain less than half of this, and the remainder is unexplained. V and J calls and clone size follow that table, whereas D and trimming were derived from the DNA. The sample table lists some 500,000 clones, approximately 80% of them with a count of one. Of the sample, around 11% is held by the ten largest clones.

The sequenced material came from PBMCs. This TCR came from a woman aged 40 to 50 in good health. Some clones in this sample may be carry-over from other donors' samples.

The DNA sequence follows: TGTGCCAGCAGCCTAAGGGCCAAGCGGGGATACACAGATACGCAGTATTTT. Its protein is CASSLRAKRGYTDTQYF. The sequence joins TRBV7-2 to TRBJ2-3, with 7 junctional bases fitting TRBD2. Spanning cysteine to phenylalanine, the CDR3 consists of 17 amino acids. Just the 51-base CDR3 DNA is kept, in frame starting at base 1. Taken from the germline V gene, the CDR1 and CDR2 loops are SGHTA and FQGNSA. Unmatched junction bases come to 13, with V trimmed by 5 bases and J by 2 bases.